A selection of T cell receptor beta chains follows, all from one sample in a study of cytomegalovirus exposure and HLA in healthy donors. Produced via immunoSEQ multiplex PCR; TCRdb's table is partial and in-frame only. Of some 190,000 clones listed, 75% to 90% were seen once; the top ten hold approximately 1.1%. The sequencing input was PBMCs. The receptors were sampled from a boy aged 2 to 10 in good health and CMV-seronegative. CDR3s include the opening cysteine and the closing phenylalanine or tryptophan. D genes are given only for firm matches. Clone size is given for some rows only: seen once, a few or many times, or a class if the clone is expanded.

clone size: -
D gene: TRBD1
J gene: TRBJ1-2
V gene: TRBV30
CDR3 protein: CAWSPRDRDGGYTF
CDR3 DNA: TGTGCCTGGAGTCCCCGGGACAGGGATGGAGGCTACACCTTC

clone size: -
D gene: TRBD1
J gene: TRBJ2-7
V gene: TRBV30
CDR3 protein: CAWSVRGLIGDRGREPEQYF
CDR3 DNA: TGTGCCTGGAGTGTAAGGGGATTGATTGGGGACAGGGGGCGCGAACCCGAGCAGTACTTC

clone size: -
D gene: -
J gene: TRBJ2-1
V gene: TRBV6-5
CDR3 protein: CASSYSKAQDEQFF
CDR3 DNA: TGTGCCAGCAGTTACTCGAAGGCCCAGGATGAGCAGTTCTTC

clone size: -
D gene: -
J gene: TRBJ2-2
V gene: TRBV7-9
CDR3 protein: CASSLWGEESTGELFF
CDR3 DNA: TGTGCCAGCAGCTTATGGGGCGAGGAATCCACCGGGGAGCTGTTTTTT

clone size: -
D gene: -
J gene: TRBJ1-3
V gene: TRBV5-4
CDR3 protein: CASRVEPSSGNTIYF
CDR3 DNA: TGTGCCAGCAGGGTAGAACCTTCCTCTGGAAACACCATATATTTT

clone size: -
D gene: TRBD1
J gene: TRBJ1-2
V gene: TRBV9
CDR3 protein: CASSPNPGGSYGYTF
CDR3 DNA: TGTGCCAGCAGCCCAAACCCAGGGGGTAGCTATGGCTACACCTTC

clone size: -
D gene: -
J gene: TRBJ1-5
V gene: TRBV6-1
CDR3 protein: CASSVMLTNQPQHF
CDR3 DNA: TGTGCCAGCAGTGTTATGTTGACTAATCAGCCCCAGCATTTT

clone size: -
D gene: -
J gene: TRBJ2-6
V gene: TRBV7-8
CDR3 protein: CASSVTGGTGANVLTF
CDR3 DNA: TGTGCCAGCAGCGTCACCGGGGGAACTGGGGCCAACGTCCTGACTTTC

clone size: -
D gene: -
J gene: TRBJ1-6
V gene: TRBV5-1
CDR3 protein: CASSLGTVDSPLHF
CDR3 DNA: TGCGCCAGCAGCTTGGGGACAGTTGACTCACCCCTCCACTTT

clone size: -
D gene: -
J gene: TRBJ1-6
V gene: TRBV7-3
CDR3 protein: CASSLSGDSPLHF
CDR3 DNA: TGTGCCAGCAGCTTAAGCGGGGATTCACCCCTCCACTTT

clone size: -
D gene: -
J gene: TRBJ2-2
V gene: TRBV28
CDR3 protein: CASSLGSRITGELFF
CDR3 DNA: TGTGCCAGCAGTTTGGGTAGCCGTATCACCGGGGAGCTGTTTTTT

clone size: -
D gene: -
J gene: TRBJ1-1
V gene: TRBV6-1
CDR3 protein: CASSSPGHLNTEAFF
CDR3 DNA: TGTGCCAGCAGTTCGCCGGGACATTTGAACACTGAAGCTTTCTTT

clone size: -
D gene: -
J gene: TRBJ1-2
V gene: TRBV7-6
CDR3 protein: CASSRGGRSGYGYTF
CDR3 DNA: TGTGCCAGCAGCAGGGGGGGGCGCTCAGGGTATGGCTACACCTTC

clone size: -
D gene: -
J gene: TRBJ2-5
V gene: TRBV28
CDR3 protein: CASSDRGTQYF
CDR3 DNA: TGTGCCAGCAGTGATCGAGGGACCCAGTACTTC

clone size: once
D gene: TRBD1
J gene: TRBJ1-3
V gene: TRBV5-6
CDR3 protein: CASSLIGQDSGNTIYF
CDR3 DNA: TGTGCCAGCAGCTTAATTGGACAGGACTCTGGAAACACCATATATTTT

clone size: once
D gene: -
J gene: TRBJ1-5
V gene: TRBV19
CDR3 protein: CASSLRGGLNQPQHF
CDR3 DNA: TGTGCCAGTAGTCTTAGGGGGGGGCTCAATCAGCCCCAGCATTTT

clone size: -
D gene: -
J gene: TRBJ2-7
V gene: TRBV7-2
CDR3 protein: CASSPPRKPEQYF
CDR3 DNA: TGTGCCAGCAGCCCCCCGAGGAAGCCCGAGCAGTACTTC

clone size: once
D gene: TRBD1
J gene: TRBJ1-2
V gene: TRBV6-5
CDR3 protein: CASSPDRLSMDGYTF
CDR3 DNA: TGTGCCAGCAGTCCGGACAGGCTTAGCATGGATGGCTACACCTTC

clone size: few
D gene: -
J gene: TRBJ2-3
V gene: TRBV6-5
CDR3 protein: CASRAPSDTQYF
CDR3 DNA: TGTGCCAGCAGAGCTCCGTCAGATACGCAGTATTTT

clone size: -
D gene: TRBD1
J gene: TRBJ1-1
V gene: TRBV9
CDR3 protein: CASSRDSPNTEAFF
CDR3 DNA: TGTGCCAGCTCCCGGGACAGTCCGAACACTGAAGCTTTCTTT

clone size: -
D gene: -
J gene: TRBJ2-7
V gene: TRBV14
CDR3 protein: CASSLIPGFHEQYF
CDR3 DNA: TGTGCCAGCAGTCTTATTCCAGGGTTCCACGAGCAGTACTTC

clone size: -
D gene: TRBD2
J gene: TRBJ2-1
V gene: TRBV6-5
CDR3 protein: CASRGRRELNERFF
CDR3 DNA: TGTGCCAGCAGGGGTCGGCGGGAGCTCAATGAGCGGTTCTTC

clone size: once
D gene: -
J gene: TRBJ2-1
V gene: TRBV9
CDR3 protein: CASSVHTGSSYNEQFF
CDR3 DNA: TGTGCCAGCAGCGTTCATACGGGGTCCTCCTACAATGAGCAGTTCTTC

clone size: -
D gene: TRBD1
J gene: TRBJ1-2
V gene: TRBV2
CDR3 protein: CASSGTLQGVGYTF
CDR3 DNA: TGTGCCAGCAGCGGAACCCTACAGGGGGTGGGCTACACCTTC

clone size: -
D gene: -
J gene: TRBJ2-7
V gene: TRBV11-2
CDR3 protein: CASSLGARGTRTLLHEQHF
CDR3 DNA: TGTGCCAGCAGCTTAGGGGCCCGTGGGACACGGACCCTTCTCCACGAGCAGCACTTC

clone size: -
D gene: TRBD2
J gene: TRBJ2-1
V gene: TRBV28
CDR3 protein: CASSLFKGLGSGTYNEQFF
CDR3 DNA: TGTGCCAGCAGTTTATTTAAGGGGTTGGGTAGCGGGACCTACAATGAGCAGTTCTTC

clone size: -
D gene: TRBD1
J gene: TRBJ2-3
V gene: TRBV6-1
CDR3 protein: CASSEALQGADTQYF
CDR3 DNA: TGTGCCAGCAGTGAAGCGCTTCAGGGGGCAGATACGCAGTATTTT

clone size: -
D gene: -
J gene: TRBJ1-5
V gene: TRBV5-1
CDR3 protein: CASSWGPGSSNQPQHF
CDR3 DNA: TGCGCCAGCAGCTGGGGCCCGGGTAGTAGCAATCAGCCCCAGCATTTT

clone size: -
D gene: TRBD2
J gene: TRBJ2-1
V gene: TRBV6-5
CDR3 protein: CASTSGGRDEQFF
CDR3 DNA: TGTGCCAGCACTAGTGGGGGGAGGGATGAGCAGTTCTTC

clone size: -
D gene: -
J gene: TRBJ1-4
V gene: TRBV30
CDR3 protein: CAWSRDLVATNEKLFF
CDR3 DNA: TGTGCCTGGAGTCGGGACTTGGTTGCAACTAATGAAAAACTGTTTTTT

clone size: -
D gene: -
J gene: TRBJ1-2
V gene: TRBV19
CDR3 protein: CASSMPTTNYGYTF
CDR3 DNA: TGTGCCAGTAGTATGCCGACTACTAACTATGGCTACACCTTC

clone size: -
D gene: -
J gene: TRBJ2-7
V gene: TRBV5-1
CDR3 protein: CASSLTGEEQYF
CDR3 DNA: TGCGCCAGCAGCCTGACAGGAGAAGAGCAGTACTTC

clone size: -
D gene: -
J gene: TRBJ1-1
V gene: TRBV11-3
CDR3 protein: CASSSQVNTEAFF
CDR3 DNA: TGTGCCAGCAGCTCTCAGGTGAACACTGAAGCTTTCTTT

clone size: -
D gene: -
J gene: TRBJ2-1
V gene: TRBV9
CDR3 protein: CASSVPQGHEQFF
CDR3 DNA: TGTGCCAGCAGCGTACCCCAGGGTCATGAGCAGTTCTTC

clone size: -
D gene: TRBD1
J gene: TRBJ2-1
V gene: TRBV27
CDR3 protein: CATAGGTGNVFYEQFF
CDR3 DNA: TGTGCCACCGCTGGGGGGACAGGGAACGTGTTTTATGAGCAGTTCTTC

clone size: -
D gene: TRBD1
J gene: TRBJ1-2
V gene: TRBV27
CDR3 protein: CASSFLGQGDGYTF
CDR3 DNA: TGTGCCAGCAGTTTCCTGGGACAGGGGGATGGCTACACCTTC

clone size: once
D gene: TRBD1
J gene: TRBJ2-7
V gene: TRBV14
CDR3 protein: CASNHGTEVTYEQYF
CDR3 DNA: TGTGCCAGCAACCATGGGACAGAAGTTACCTACGAGCAGTACTTC

clone size: -
D gene: -
J gene: TRBJ1-2
V gene: TRBV7-9
CDR3 protein: CASSPRQNYGYTF
CDR3 DNA: TGTGCCAGCAGCCCTCGACAAAACTATGGCTACACCTTC

clone size: -
D gene: TRBD2
J gene: TRBJ2-1
V gene: TRBV6-7
CDR3 protein: CASSYSGTSGRAVNEQFF
CDR3 DNA: TGTGCCAGCAGTTACTCAGGGACAAGCGGGAGGGCCGTCAATGAGCAGTTCTTC

clone size: -
D gene: -
J gene: TRBJ2-7
V gene: TRBV11-2
CDR3 protein: CASSLVRASVYEQYF
CDR3 DNA: TGTGCCAGCAGCTTAGTCAGGGCCTCGGTCTACGAGCAGTACTTC

clone size: -
D gene: -
J gene: TRBJ1-6
V gene: TRBV30
CDR3 protein: CAWSLPPAGSPLHF
CDR3 DNA: TGTGCCTGGAGTCTCCCACCTGCGGGTTCACCCCTCCACTTT

clone size: -
D gene: -
J gene: TRBJ2-2
V gene: TRBV15
CDR3 protein: CATSRAPGETGELFF
CDR3 DNA: TGTGCCACCAGCAGAGCGCCAGGGGAAACCGGGGAGCTGTTTTTT

clone size: -
D gene: TRBD2
J gene: TRBJ2-1
V gene: TRBV5-1
CDR3 protein: CASSLGTSNEQFF
CDR3 DNA: TGCGCCAGCAGCCTTGGGACTAGCAATGAGCAGTTCTTC

clone size: once
D gene: TRBD2
J gene: TRBJ2-1
V gene: TRBV7-8
CDR3 protein: CASSPSAGGSYNEQFF
CDR3 DNA: TGTGCCAGCAGCCCGTCGGCGGGGGGCTCCTACAATGAGCAGTTCTTC

clone size: -
D gene: -
J gene: TRBJ2-1
V gene: TRBV2
CDR3 protein: CASFSLVGAPEQFF
CDR3 DNA: TGTGCCAGCTTTTCCCTGGTGGGGGCACCTGAGCAGTTCTTC

clone size: -
D gene: -
J gene: TRBJ2-7
V gene: TRBV5-1
CDR3 protein: CASSSTGPTYEQYF
CDR3 DNA: TGCGCCAGCAGCTCCACAGGGCCTACCTACGAGCAGTACTTC

clone size: -
D gene: TRBD2
J gene: TRBJ2-7
V gene: TRBV19
CDR3 protein: CASSPGGGYEQYF
CDR3 DNA: TGTGCCAGTAGTCCGGGAGGCGGGTACGAGCAGTACTTC

clone size: -
D gene: TRBD1
J gene: TRBJ1-1
V gene: TRBV6-5
CDR3 protein: CASSLQGRAFF
CDR3 DNA: TGTGCCAGCAGTTTACAGGGGAGGGCTTTCTTT

clone size: -
D gene: TRBD1
J gene: TRBJ1-1
V gene: TRBV5-1
CDR3 protein: CASSLYGDRGGAEAFF
CDR3 DNA: TGCGCCAGCAGCTTGTATGGGGACAGGGGGGGCGCTGAAGCTTTCTTT

clone size: -
D gene: -
J gene: TRBJ2-5
V gene: TRBV5-1
CDR3 protein: CASSTTLAWGETQYF
CDR3 DNA: TGCGCCAGCAGCACAACACTAGCCTGGGGGGAGACCCAGTACTTC

clone size: -
D gene: TRBD2
J gene: TRBJ2-3
V gene: TRBV5-1
CDR3 protein: CASSDGGAPFTDTQYF
CDR3 DNA: TGCGCCAGCAGCGACGGGGGGGCGCCATTCACAGATACGCAGTATTTT